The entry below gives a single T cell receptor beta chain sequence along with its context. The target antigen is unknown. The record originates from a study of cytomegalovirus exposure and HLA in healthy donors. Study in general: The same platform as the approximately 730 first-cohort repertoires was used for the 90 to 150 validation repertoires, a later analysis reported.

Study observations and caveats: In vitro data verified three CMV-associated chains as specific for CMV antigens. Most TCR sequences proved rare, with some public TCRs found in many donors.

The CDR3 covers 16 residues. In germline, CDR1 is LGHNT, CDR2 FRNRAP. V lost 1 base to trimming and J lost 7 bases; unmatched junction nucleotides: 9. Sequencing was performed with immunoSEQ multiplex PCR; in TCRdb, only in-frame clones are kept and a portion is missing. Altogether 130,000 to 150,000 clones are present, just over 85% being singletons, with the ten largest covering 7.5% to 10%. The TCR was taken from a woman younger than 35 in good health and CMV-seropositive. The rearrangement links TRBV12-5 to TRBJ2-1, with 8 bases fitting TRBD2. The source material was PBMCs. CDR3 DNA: TGTGCTAGTGGTTTGGGCGGGGGGCTGTATACAAATGAGCAGTTCTTC. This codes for CASGLGGGLYTNEQFF.